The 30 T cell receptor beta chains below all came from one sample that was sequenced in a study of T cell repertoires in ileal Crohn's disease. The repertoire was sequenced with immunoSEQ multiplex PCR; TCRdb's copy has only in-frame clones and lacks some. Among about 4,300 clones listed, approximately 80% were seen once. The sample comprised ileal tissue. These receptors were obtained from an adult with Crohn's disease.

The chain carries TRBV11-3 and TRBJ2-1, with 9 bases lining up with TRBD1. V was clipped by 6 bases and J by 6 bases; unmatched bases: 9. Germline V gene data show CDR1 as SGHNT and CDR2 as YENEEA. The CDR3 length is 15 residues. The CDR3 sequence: CASSLNRGLGNEQFF. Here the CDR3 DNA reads TGTGCCAGCAGTTTGAACAGGGGGCTGGGCAATGAGCAGTTCTTC.

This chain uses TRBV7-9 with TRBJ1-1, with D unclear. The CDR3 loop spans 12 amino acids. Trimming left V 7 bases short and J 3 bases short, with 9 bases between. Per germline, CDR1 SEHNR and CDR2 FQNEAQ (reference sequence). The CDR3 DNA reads TGTGCCAGCATCCCAGTGTACACTGAAGCTTTCTTT. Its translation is CASIPVYTEAFF.

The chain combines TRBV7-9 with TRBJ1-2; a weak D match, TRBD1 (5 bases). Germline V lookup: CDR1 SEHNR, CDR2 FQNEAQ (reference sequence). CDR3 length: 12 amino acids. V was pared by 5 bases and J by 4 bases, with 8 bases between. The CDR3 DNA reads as TGTGCCAGCAGCCCCGACAGCTATGGCTACACCTTC. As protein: CASSPDSYGYTF.

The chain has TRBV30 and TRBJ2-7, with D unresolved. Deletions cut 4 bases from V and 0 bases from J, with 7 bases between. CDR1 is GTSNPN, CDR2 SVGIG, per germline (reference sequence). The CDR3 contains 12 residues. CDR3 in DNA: TGTGCCTGGAAGTTGAGCTCCTACGAGCAGTACTTC. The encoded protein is CAWKLSSYEQYF.

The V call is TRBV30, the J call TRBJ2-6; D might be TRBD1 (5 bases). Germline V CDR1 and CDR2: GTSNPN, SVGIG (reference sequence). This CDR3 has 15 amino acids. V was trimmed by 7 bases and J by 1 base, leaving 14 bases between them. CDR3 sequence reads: CASTPGQSGANVLTF. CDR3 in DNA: TGTGCCTCCACCCCAGGGCAATCTGGGGCCAACGTCCTGACTTTC. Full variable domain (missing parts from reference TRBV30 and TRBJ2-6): SQTIHQWPATLVQPVGSPLSLECTVEGTSNPNLYWYRQAAGRGLQLLFYSVGIGQISSEVPQNLSASRPQDRQFILSSKKLLLSDSGFYLCASTPGQSGANVLTFGAGSRLTVL.

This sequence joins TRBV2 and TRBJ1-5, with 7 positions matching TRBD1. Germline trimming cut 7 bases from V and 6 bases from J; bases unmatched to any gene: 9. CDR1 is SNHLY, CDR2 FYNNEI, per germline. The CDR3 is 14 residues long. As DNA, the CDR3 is TGTGCCAGCAAAGACAGGGTAATCACTCAGCCCCAGCATTTT. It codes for CASKDRVITQPQHF.

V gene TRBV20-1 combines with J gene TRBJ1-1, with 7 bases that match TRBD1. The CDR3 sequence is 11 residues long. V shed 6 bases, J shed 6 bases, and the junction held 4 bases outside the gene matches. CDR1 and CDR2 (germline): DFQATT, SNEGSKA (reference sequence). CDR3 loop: CSALGTAEAFF. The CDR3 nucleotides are TGCAGTGCGCTAGGGACAGCTGAAGCTTTCTTT.

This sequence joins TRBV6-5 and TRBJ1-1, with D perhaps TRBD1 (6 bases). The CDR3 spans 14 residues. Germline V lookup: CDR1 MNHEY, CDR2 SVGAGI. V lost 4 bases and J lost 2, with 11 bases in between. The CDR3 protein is CASSSQGYNTEAFF. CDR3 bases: TGTGCCAGCAGTTCACAGGGTTACAACACTGAAGCTTTCTTT.

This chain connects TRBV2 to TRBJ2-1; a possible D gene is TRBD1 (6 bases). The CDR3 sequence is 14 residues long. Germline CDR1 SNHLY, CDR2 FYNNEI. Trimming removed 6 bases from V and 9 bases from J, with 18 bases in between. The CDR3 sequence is CASRETVTGIEQFF. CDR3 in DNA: TGTGCCAGCAGGGAAACGGTTACAGGGATTGAGCAGTTCTTC.

CDR3 DNA sequence: TGTGCCAGCAGCAACGTCGGGGGGCACCGCGGCTACACCTTC. Its protein product is CASSNVGGHRGYTF. The chain uses TRBV2 and TRBJ1-2; D perhaps matches TRBD1 (6 bases). V dropped 6 bases and J dropped 8 bases, with 19 bases sitting between them. In germline, CDR1 is SNHLY, CDR2 FYNNEI. This CDR3 has 14 residues. Based on the CDR3 plus reference TRBV2 and TRBJ1-2, the full variable domain is EPEVTQTPSHQVTQMGQEVILRCVPISNHLYFYWYRQILGQKVEFLVSFYNNEISEKSEIFDDQFSVERPDGSNFTLKIRSTKLEDSAMYFCASSNVGGHRGYTFGSGTRLTVV.

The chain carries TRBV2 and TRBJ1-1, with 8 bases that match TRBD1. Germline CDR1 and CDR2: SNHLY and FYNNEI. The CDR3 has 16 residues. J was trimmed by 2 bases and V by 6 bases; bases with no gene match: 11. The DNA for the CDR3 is TGTGCCAGCAGCGAACGGCAGGGGGCTGGAAACACTGAAGCTTTCTTT. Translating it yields CASSERQGAGNTEAFF. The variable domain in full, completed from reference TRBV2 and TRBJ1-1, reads EPEVTQTPSHQVTQMGQEVILRCVPISNHLYFYWYRQILGQKVEFLVSFYNNEISEKSEIFDDQFSVERPDGSNFTLKIRSTKLEDSAMYFCASSERQGAGNTEAFFGQGTRLTVV.

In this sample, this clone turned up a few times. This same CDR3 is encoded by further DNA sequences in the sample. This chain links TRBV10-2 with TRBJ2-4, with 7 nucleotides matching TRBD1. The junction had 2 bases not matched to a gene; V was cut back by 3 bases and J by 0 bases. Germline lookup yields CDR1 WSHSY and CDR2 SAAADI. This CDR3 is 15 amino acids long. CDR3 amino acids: CASSDRTGAKNIQYF. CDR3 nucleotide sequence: TGCGCCAGCAGTGATAGGACAGGAGCCAAAAACATTCAGTACTTC.

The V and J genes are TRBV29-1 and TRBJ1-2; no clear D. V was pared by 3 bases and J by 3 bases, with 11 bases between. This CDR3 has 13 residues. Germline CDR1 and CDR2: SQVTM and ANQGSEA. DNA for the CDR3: TGCAGCGTTGACAGTAACGAGGACTATGGCTACACCTTC. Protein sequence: CSVDSNEDYGYTF.

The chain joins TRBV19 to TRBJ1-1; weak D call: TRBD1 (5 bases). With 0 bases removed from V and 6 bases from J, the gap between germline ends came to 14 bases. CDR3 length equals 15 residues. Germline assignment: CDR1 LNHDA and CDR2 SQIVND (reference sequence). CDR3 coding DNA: TGTGCCAGTAGTATAGATGAGCAGGGCAGGTCTGAAGCTTTCTTT. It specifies CASSIDEQGRSEAFF.

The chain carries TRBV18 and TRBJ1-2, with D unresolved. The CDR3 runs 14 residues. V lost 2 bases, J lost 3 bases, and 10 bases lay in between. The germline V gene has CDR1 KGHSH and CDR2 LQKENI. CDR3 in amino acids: CASSPTSFHYGYTF. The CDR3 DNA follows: TGTGCCAGCTCACCAACTTCCTTTCACTATGGCTACACCTTC. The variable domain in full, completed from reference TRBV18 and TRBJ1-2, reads NAGVMQNPRHLVRRRGQEARLRCSPMKGHSHVYWYRQLPEEGLKFMVYLQKENIIDESGMPKERFSAEFPKEGPSILRIQQVVRGDSAAYFCASSPTSFHYGYTFGSGTRLTVV.

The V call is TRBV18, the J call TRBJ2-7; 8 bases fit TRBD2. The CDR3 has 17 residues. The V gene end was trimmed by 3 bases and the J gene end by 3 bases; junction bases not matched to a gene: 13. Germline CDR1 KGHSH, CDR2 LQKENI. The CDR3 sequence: CASSPGGGPSWVYEQYF. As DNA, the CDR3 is TGTGCCAGCTCACCCGGGGGGGGGCCCAGTTGGGTCTACGAGCAGTACTTC.

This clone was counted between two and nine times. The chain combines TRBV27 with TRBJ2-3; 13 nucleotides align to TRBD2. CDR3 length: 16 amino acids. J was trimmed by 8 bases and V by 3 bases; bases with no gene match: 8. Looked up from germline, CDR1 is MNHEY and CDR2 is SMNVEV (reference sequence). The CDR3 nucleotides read TGTGCCAGCAGTTTTGGACTAGCGGGGGACACGGGTACGCAGTATTTT. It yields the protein CASSFGLAGDTGTQYF.

The CDR3 DNA reads TGCGCCAGCAGCCAAGAAGGAGGCGGGAGCCCCTACGAGCAGTACTTC. The encoded protein is CASSQEGGGSPYEQYF. V usage is TRBV4-1 and J usage is TRBJ2-7, with 7 bases aligning to TRBD2. The trim removed 0 bases at V and 2 bases at J, leaving 7 bases unmatched. Looked up from germline, CDR1 is MGHRA and CDR2 is YSYEKL. The CDR3 has 16 amino acids.

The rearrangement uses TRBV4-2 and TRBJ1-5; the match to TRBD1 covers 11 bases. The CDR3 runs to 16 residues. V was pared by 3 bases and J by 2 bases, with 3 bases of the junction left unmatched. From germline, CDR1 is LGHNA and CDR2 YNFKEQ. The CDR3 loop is CASSQGGQGGNQPQHF. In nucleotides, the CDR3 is TGTGCCAGCAGCCAGGGGGGACAGGGGGGCAATCAGCCCCAGCATTTT.

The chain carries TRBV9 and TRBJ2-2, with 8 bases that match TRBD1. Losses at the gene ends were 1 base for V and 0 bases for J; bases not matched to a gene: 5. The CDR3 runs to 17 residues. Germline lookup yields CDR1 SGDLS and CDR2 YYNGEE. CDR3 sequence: CASSVQGAWTNTGELFF. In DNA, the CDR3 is TGTGCCAGCAGCGTACAGGGGGCATGGACGAACACCGGGGAGCTGTTTTTT.

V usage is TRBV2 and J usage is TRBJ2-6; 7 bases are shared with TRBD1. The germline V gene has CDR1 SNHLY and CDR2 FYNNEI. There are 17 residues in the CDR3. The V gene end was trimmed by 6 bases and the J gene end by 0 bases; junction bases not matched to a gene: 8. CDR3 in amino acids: CASRERTGVSGANVLTF. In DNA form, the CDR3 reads TGTGCCAGCAGAGAACGAACAGGGGTCTCTGGGGCCAACGTCCTGACTTTC.

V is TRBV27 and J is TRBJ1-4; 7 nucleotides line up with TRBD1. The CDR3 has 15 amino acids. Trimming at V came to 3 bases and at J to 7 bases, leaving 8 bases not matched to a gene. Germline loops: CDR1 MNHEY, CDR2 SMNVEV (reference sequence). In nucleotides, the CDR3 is TGTGCCAGCAGTTTCTGGCCCCCAGGGGGTGAAAAACTGTTTTTT. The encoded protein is CASSFWPPGGEKLFF. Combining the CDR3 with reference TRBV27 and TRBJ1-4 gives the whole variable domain EAQVTQNPRYLITVTGKKLTVTCSQNMNHEYMSWYRQDPGLGLRQIYYSMNVEVTDKGDVPEGYKVSRKEKRNFPLILESPSPNQTSLYFCASSFWPPGGEKLFFGSGTQLSVL.

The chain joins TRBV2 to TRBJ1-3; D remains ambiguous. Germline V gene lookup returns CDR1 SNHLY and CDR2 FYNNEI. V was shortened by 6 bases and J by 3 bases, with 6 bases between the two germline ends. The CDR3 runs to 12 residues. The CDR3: CASRAGGNTIYF. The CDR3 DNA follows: TGTGCCAGCAGGGCAGGTGGAAACACCATATATTTT.

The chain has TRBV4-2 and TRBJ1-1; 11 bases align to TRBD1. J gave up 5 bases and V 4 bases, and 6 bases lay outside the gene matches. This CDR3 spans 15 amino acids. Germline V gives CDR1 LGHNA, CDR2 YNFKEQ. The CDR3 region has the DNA TGTGCCAGCAGCCCTGGACAGGGGGCGCTGACTGAAGCTTTCTTT. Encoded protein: CASSPGQGALTEAFF.

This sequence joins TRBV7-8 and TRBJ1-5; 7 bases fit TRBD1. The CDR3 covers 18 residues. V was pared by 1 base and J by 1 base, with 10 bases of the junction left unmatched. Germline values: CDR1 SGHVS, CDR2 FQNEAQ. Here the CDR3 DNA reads TGTGCCAGCAGCTTAGATACACAGGGGTGGAACAGCAATCAGCCCCAGCATTTT. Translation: CASSLDTQGWNSNQPQHF. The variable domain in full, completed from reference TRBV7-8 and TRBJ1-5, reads GAGVSQSPRYKVAKRGQDVALRCDPISGHVSLFWYQQALGQGPEFLTYFQNEAQLDKSGLPSDRFFAERPEGSVSTLKIQRTQQEDSAVYLCASSLDTQGWNSNQPQHFGDGTRLSIL.

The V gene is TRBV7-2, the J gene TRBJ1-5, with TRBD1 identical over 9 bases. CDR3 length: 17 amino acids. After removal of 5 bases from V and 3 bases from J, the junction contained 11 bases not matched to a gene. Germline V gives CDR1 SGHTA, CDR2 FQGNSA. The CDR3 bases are TGTGCCAGCAGCCAAGGATTCCGGGACAGGGTCAATCAGCCCCAGCATTTT. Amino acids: CASSQGFRDRVNQPQHF.

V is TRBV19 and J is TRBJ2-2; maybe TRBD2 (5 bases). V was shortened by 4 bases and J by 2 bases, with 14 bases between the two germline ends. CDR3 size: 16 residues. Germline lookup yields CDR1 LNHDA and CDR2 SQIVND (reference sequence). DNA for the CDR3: TGTGCCAGTAGTAGCAGTCGCAGACTAAACACCGGGGAGCTGTTTTTT. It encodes CASSSSRRLNTGELFF.

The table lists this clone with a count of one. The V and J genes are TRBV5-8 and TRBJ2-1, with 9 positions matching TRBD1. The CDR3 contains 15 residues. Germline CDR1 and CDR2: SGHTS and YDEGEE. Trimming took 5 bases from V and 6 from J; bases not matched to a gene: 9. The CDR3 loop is CASRPRQGESNEQFF. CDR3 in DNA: TGTGCCAGCAGACCACGACAGGGGGAAAGCAATGAGCAGTTCTTC.

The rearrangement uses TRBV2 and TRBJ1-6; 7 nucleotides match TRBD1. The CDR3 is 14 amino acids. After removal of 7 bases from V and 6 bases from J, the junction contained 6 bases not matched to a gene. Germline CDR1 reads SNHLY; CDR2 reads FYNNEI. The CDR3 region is CASTYGTANSPLHF. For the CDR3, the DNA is TGTGCCAGCACCTACGGGACAGCTAATTCACCCCTCCACTTT. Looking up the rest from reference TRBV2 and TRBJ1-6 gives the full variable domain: EPEVTQTPSHQVTQMGQEVILRCVPISNHLYFYWYRQILGQKVEFLVSFYNNEISEKSEIFDDQFSVERPDGSNFTLKIRSTKLEDSAMYFCASTYGTANSPLHFGNGTRLTVT.

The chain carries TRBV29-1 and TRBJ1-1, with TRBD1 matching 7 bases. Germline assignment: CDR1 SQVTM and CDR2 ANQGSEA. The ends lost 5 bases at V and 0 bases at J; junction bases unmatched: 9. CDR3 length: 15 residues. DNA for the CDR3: TGCAGCGTTAAGGGGGCCCCTCACATGAACACTGAAGCTTTCTTT. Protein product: CSVKGAPHMNTEAFF. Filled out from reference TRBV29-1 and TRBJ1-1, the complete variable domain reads SAVISQKPSRDICQRGTSLTIQCQVDSQVTMMFWYRQQPGQSLTLIATANQGSEATYESGFVIDKFPISRPNLTFSTLTVSNMSPEDSSIYLCSVKGAPHMNTEAFFGQGTRLTVV.